What follows are 23 T cell receptor beta chains derived from one specimen sequenced in a study of blood T cell repertoires in COVID-19. Clones were read by immunoSEQ multiplex PCR, and TCRdb kept only the in-frame ones, dropping some. The sample comprises around 150,000 clones, around 74% of which are singletons, and around 2.8% rests with the top ten. The sample was peripheral blood. All receptors come from a man aged 65 to 79 with acute or convalescent COVID-19.

CDR3 DNA sequence: TGCGCCAGCAGCTTGATGGACAGTCCACAAGAGACCCAGTACTTC. Its translation is CASSLMDSPQETQYF. J is TRBJ2-5 and V is TRBV5-1; possible D gene TRBD1, 6 bases. Trimming stripped 1 base from V and 2 bases from J, with 12 bases between. This CDR3 has 15 amino acids. Looked up from germline, CDR1 is SGHRS and CDR2 is YFSETQ.

The CDR3 protein is CASSSQREGYEQYF. CDR3 coding DNA: TGTGCCAGCAGCTCTCAGCGGGAGGGCTACGAGCAGTACTTC. The chain has TRBV7-2 and TRBJ2-7, with 10 bases lining up with TRBD2. In germline, CDR1 is SGHTA, CDR2 FQGNSA. The trim removed 4 bases at V and 3 bases at J, leaving 3 bases unmatched. The CDR3 sequence is 14 residues long.

CDR3 protein: CASSGGLNYGYTF. The CDR3 coding sequence is TGTGCCAGCAGCGGGGGACTCAACTATGGCTACACCTTC. This chain uses TRBV4-2 with TRBJ1-2, with D possibly being TRBD1 (5 bases). This CDR3 comprises 13 residues. V was cut by 5 bases and J by 2 bases, with 9 bases left in between. From germline, CDR1 is LGHNA and CDR2 YNFKEQ.

This clone was observed a few times. This chain joins TRBV5-1 and TRBJ2-2, with 9 nucleotides matching TRBD2. Germline V gives CDR1 SGHRS, CDR2 YFSETQ. With 5 bases clipped from V and 5 bases from J, the junction kept 7 bases outside the gene matches. The length of the CDR3 is 15 residues. The CDR3, as DNA: TGCGCCAGCAGTCGAGCGGGAGGCCGAACCGGGGAGCTGTTTTTT. Protein: CASSRAGGRTGELFF.

This chain links TRBV5-4 with TRBJ1-6; 9 bases line up with TRBD1. Germline CDR1 reads SGHNT; CDR2 reads YYREEE (reference sequence). CDR3 length: 15 residues. V dropped 3 bases and J dropped 7; count of bases not matched to a gene: 5. The CDR3 here is CASSSKGTGNSPLHF. Here the CDR3 DNA reads TGTGCCAGCAGCTCCAAGGGGACAGGGAATTCACCCCTCCACTTT.

The V gene is TRBV9, the J gene TRBJ2-3; TRBD1 agrees at 9 bases. The CDR3 is made up of 14 amino acids. In germline, CDR1 is SGDLS, CDR2 YYNGEE. Trimming cost V 6 bases and J 3 bases; bases outside gene matches: 5. This chain's CDR3 is CASNTGGATDTQYF. CDR3 nucleotide sequence: TGTGCCAGCAATACAGGGGGCGCGACAGATACGCAGTATTTT.

This chain links TRBV9 with TRBJ1-1; 8 bases agree with TRBD1. This CDR3 has 15 residues. V trimming: 5 bases; J trimming: 0 bases; junction bases outside the gene matches: 6. Germline V gene data show CDR1 as SGDLS and CDR2 as YYNGEE. CDR3 in DNA: TGTGCCAGCAGAGGGGACAGGTCAATGAACACTGAAGCTTTCTTT. This encodes CASRGDRSMNTEAFF.

This clone showed up just a few times. The J gene is TRBJ1-4, the V gene TRBV29-1, with 7 bases identical to TRBD1. CDR1 SQVTM and CDR2 ANQGSEA come from the germline V gene. Trimming removed 4 bases from V and 8 bases from J; junction bases left unmatched: 10. The CDR3 totals 14 residues. The CDR3 DNA reads as TGCAGCGTTGCCCCCTCAGGGGGAGGAGAAAAACTGTTTTTT. This gives the protein CSVAPSGGGEKLFF.

The rearrangement links TRBV14 to TRBJ1-2, with 7 bases matching TRBD1. The CDR3 is 15 amino acids. The germline gives CDR1 SGHDN, CDR2 FVKESK. The ends lost 6 bases at V and 4 bases at J; junction bases unmatched: 11. Written as DNA, the CDR3 is TGTGCCAGCAGTCACCGGGACAGCGTCTCCTATGGCTACACCTTC. Its translation is CASSHRDSVSYGYTF.

The chain employs TRBV7-2 and TRBJ1-2; 8 nucleotides agree with TRBD1. Germline V lookup: CDR1 SGHTA, CDR2 FQGNSA. The CDR3 length is 16 residues. V trimming: 3 bases; J trimming: 4 bases; junction bases outside the gene matches: 10. CDR3 DNA sequence: TGTGCCAGCAGCTTTGGGGGGCAGGGGGCCGCCTATGGCTACACCTTC. This codes for CASSFGGQGAAYGYTF.

This clone was picked up many times. The V and J genes are TRBV3-1 (or the pseudogene TRBV3-2) and TRBJ2-7, with 7 bases aligning to TRBD1. CDR1 and CDR2 from the germline V gene are LGHDT and YNNKEL (reference sequence). The CDR3 is 15 amino acids. Losses at the gene ends were 0 bases for V and 2 bases for J; bases not matched to a gene: 4. This chain's CDR3 is CASSQDPGQPYEQYF. The CDR3 DNA reads as TGTGCCAGCAGCCAAGATCCGGGACAGCCCTACGAGCAGTACTTC.

The chain has TRBV7-2 and TRBJ1-2; 9 bases are a match to TRBD1. The CDR3 is made up of 15 amino acids. The V gene's germline CDR1 is SGHTA and CDR2 FQGNSA. The V and J ends lost 5 bases and 2 bases, in that order; junction bases with no gene match: 6. The CDR3 reads CASSTGTGKNYGYTF. The CDR3 region has the DNA TGTGCCAGCAGCACCGGGACAGGGAAGAACTATGGCTACACCTTC.

The gene calls are TRBV10-3 and TRBJ2-7; TRBD2 matches at 7 bases. Germline V gene sequence: CDR1 ENHRY, CDR2 SYGVKD. With V trimmed by 0 bases and J by 5 bases, 7 bases remained unmatched. The CDR3 is 15 amino acids. For the CDR3, the DNA is TGTGCCATCAGTGAGTCGGGGCTAGCGGCCCACGAGCAGTACTTC. Protein: CAISESGLAAHEQYF.

This clone turned up a few times. The DNA of the CDR3 is TGTGCCAGCAGCCCTTCGCAGGCCAACACTGAAGCTTTCTTT. As protein: CASSPSQANTEAFF. The chain links TRBV11-3 to TRBJ1-1; D gene ambiguous. There are 14 residues in the CDR3. Germline V lookup: CDR1 SGHNT, CDR2 YENEEA. V was clipped by 5 bases and J by 2 bases, with 12 bases between them.

The chain links TRBV3-1 (or the pseudogene TRBV3-2) to TRBJ2-3; 7 nucleotides agree with TRBD2. Germline V CDR1 and CDR2: LGHDT, YNNKEL (reference sequence). The CDR3 runs to 15 residues. Trimming at V came to 4 bases and at J to 2 bases, leaving 6 bases not matched to a gene. In DNA, the CDR3 is TGTGCCAGCAGCCTTTTAGCGGGTGACACAGATACGCAGTATTTT. Residues: CASSLLAGDTDTQYF.

The chain combines TRBV18 with TRBJ2-5; 8 bases match TRBD2. Per germline, CDR1 KGHSH and CDR2 LQKENI. This CDR3 has 13 residues. The ends lost 6 bases at V and 3 bases at J; junction bases unmatched: 3. The CDR3 protein is CASSPGLEETQYF. DNA of the CDR3: TGTGCCAGCTCGCCGGGACTAGAAGAGACCCAGTACTTC.

The gene calls are TRBV3-1 (or the pseudogene TRBV3-2) and TRBJ2-5, with D possibly TRBD1 on 5 matching bases. This CDR3 comprises 16 residues. The germline V and J ends were trimmed by 1 base and 0 bases, with 12 bases remaining between them. CDR1 LGHDT and CDR2 YNNKEL come from the germline V gene (reference sequence). CDR3 region: CASSQAGHNYQETQYF. CDR3 in DNA: TGTGCCAGCAGCCAAGCAGGACACAACTACCAAGAGACCCAGTACTTC.

The chain is built from TRBV11-2 and TRBJ1-2; 9 nucleotides align to TRBD1. The CDR3 is made up of 15 amino acids. V lost 4 bases to trimming and J lost 7 bases; unmatched junction nucleotides: 10. Germline CDR1 and CDR2: SGHAT and FQNNGV. CDR3 in DNA: TGTGCCAGCAGCTCGGGACAGGGTCCCTGGGGTGGCTACACCTTC. Translation gives CASSSGQGPWGGYTF.

This clone occurred a few times. The rearrangement joins TRBV5-1 to TRBJ1-4; TRBD1 agrees at 11 bases. Trimming removed 4 bases from V and 1 base from J; junction bases left unmatched: 6. This CDR3 region has 17 residues. Germline V gene sequence: CDR1 SGHRS, CDR2 YFSETQ. The CDR3 coding sequence is TGCGCCAGCAGCGAGGACAGGGGGCCAGGAACTAATGAAAAACTGTTTTTT. This translates into CASSEDRGPGTNEKLFF.

The chain joins TRBV18 to TRBJ1-1; D gene unclear. Deletions cut 2 bases from V and 2 bases from J, with 12 bases between. The CDR3 contains 15 residues. Looked up from germline, CDR1 is KGHSH and CDR2 is LQKENI. CDR3 bases: TGTGCCAGCTCACCAATTGACAACAGCAACACTGAAGCTTTCTTT. It yields the protein CASSPIDNSNTEAFF.

This chain links TRBV6-2 or TRBV6-3 with TRBJ2-6, with 8 nucleotides matching TRBD1. CDR1 is MNHEY, CDR2 SVGEGT, per germline. This CDR3 is 15 amino acids long. Germline trimming cut 4 bases from V and 2 bases from J; bases unmatched to any gene: 1. The DNA of the CDR3 is TGTGCCAGCAGTTCGGACAGGGCTGGGGCCAACGTCCTGACTTTC. It encodes CASSSDRAGANVLTF.

This clone was found many times. V and J are TRBV5-1 and TRBJ2-7; 9 nucleotides match TRBD1. The CDR3 contains 14 residues. CDR1 is SGHRS and CDR2 is YFSETQ in the germline V gene. Trimming cost V 0 bases and J 5 bases; bases outside gene matches: 3. The CDR3 nucleotides are TGCGCCAGCAGCTTGGGGACAGGGGACCACGAGCAGTACTTC. Residues: CASSLGTGDHEQYF.

The rearrangement links TRBV7-8 to TRBJ2-2; possibly TRBD1 for D (6 bases). V lost 1 base to trimming and J lost 6 bases, with 15 bases between them. The CDR3 is 16 amino acids. Per the germline V gene, CDR1 is SGHVS and CDR2 is FQNEAQ. CDR3 loop: CASSLGAGALSGELFF. CDR3 DNA sequence: TGTGCCAGCAGCTTAGGGGCAGGGGCCCTCTCCGGGGAGCTGTTTTTT.